The 2 T cell receptor beta chains below all came from one sample that was sequenced in a study of T cell repertoires in cytomegalovirus infection. TCRdb re-analysed the reads in MiXCR, keeping a single row per CDR3 protein. The table shows 500,000 to 600,000 distinct CDR3 sequences, with approximately 15% occurring only once. The sample taken for sequencing was CD8+ T cells from PBMCs. These receptors all stem from a human donor in good health (CMV status not recorded). Some clones in this sample may be carry-over from other donors' samples.

The chain is built from TRBV20-1 and TRBJ1-6; 9 bases align to TRBD1. Germline V lookup: CDR1 DFQATT, CDR2 SNEGSKA (reference sequence). The CDR3 length is 15 residues. With V trimmed by 6 bases and J by 7 bases, 10 bases remained unmatched. Here the CDR3 reads CSASDRGTGNSPLHF. The CDR3, as DNA: TGCAGTGCCAGCGACAGGGGGACTGGGAATTCACCCCTCCACTTT.

This clonotype was observed at least ten times. The genes are TRBV28 and TRBJ1-5, with D tentatively TRBD1 (6 bases). Between the trimmed V and J ends, which lost 4 bases and 5 bases, there was a span of 24 bases. The germline V gene has CDR1 MDHEN and CDR2 SYDVKM. The CDR3 runs 18 residues. The CDR3 loop is CASSSTSYTGQWDQPQHF. In DNA, the CDR3 is TGTGCCAGCAGTTCCACGTCGTATACCGGACAGTGGGATCAGCCCCAGCATTTT. Based on the CDR3 plus reference TRBV28 and TRBJ1-5, the full variable domain is DVKVTQSSRYLVKRTGEKVFLECVQDMDHENMFWYRQDPGLGLRLIYFSYDVKMKEKGDIPEGYSVSREKKERFSLILESASTNQTSMYLCASSSTSYTGQWDQPQHFGDGTRLSIL.